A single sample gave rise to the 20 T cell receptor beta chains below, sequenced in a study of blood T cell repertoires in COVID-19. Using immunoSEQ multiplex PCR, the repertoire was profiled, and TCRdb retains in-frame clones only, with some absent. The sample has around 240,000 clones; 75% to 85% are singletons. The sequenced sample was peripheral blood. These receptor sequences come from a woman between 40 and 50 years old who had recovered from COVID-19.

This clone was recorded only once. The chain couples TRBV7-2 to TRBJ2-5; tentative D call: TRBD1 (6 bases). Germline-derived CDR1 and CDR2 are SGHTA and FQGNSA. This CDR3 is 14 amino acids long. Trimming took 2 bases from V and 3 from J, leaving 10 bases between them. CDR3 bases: TGTGCCAGCAGCTTAAGGACAGCAAAAGAGACCCAGTACTTC. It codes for CASSLRTAKETQYF.

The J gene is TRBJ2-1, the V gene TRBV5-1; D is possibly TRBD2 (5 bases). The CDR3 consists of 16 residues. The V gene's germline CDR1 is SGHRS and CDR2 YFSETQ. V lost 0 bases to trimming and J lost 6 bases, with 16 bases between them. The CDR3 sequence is CASSLVGEITINEQFF. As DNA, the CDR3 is TGCGCCAGCAGCTTGGTGGGAGAGATCACCATCAATGAGCAGTTCTTC.

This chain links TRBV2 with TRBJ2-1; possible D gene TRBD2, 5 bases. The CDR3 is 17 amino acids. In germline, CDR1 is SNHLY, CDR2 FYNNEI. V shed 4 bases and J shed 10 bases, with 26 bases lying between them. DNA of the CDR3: TGTGCCAGCAGTGCGTCGGGAAGCTTTGTGGGTTCGGGGGAGCAGTTCTTC. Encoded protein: CASSASGSFVGSGEQFF.

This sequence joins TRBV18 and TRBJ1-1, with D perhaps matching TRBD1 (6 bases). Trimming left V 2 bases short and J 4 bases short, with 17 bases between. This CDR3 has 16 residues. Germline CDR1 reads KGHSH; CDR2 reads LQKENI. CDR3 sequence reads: CASSPTGTKGSTEAFF. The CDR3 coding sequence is TGTGCCAGCTCACCAACGGGGACAAAGGGTAGCACTGAAGCTTTCTTT.

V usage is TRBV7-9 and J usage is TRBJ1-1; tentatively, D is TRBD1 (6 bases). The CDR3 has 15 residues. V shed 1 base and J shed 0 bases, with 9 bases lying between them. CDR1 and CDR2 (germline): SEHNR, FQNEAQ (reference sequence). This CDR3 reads CASSLGTAMNTEAFF. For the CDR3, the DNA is TGTGCCAGCAGCTTAGGGACAGCTATGAACACTGAAGCTTTCTTT.

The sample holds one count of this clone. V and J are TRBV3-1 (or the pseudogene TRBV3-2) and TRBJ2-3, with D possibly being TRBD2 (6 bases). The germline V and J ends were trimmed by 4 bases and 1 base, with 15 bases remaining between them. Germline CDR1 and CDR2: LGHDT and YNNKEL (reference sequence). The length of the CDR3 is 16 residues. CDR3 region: CASSPPWGVGTDTQYF. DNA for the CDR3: TGTGCCAGCAGCCCTCCTTGGGGGGTCGGCACAGATACGCAGTATTTT.

CDR3 sequence reads: CASSAASRTGGEETQYF. The CDR3, as DNA: TGTGCCAGCAGCGCCGCTTCCAGGACAGGGGGCGAAGAGACCCAGTACTTC. V gene TRBV9 combines with J gene TRBJ2-5, with 11 bases lining up with TRBD1. The CDR3 runs to 17 residues. CDR1 and CDR2 (germline): SGDLS, YYNGEE. With V trimmed by 3 bases and J by 3 bases, 10 bases remained unmatched. Full variable domain (outside the CDR3, taken from reference TRBV9 and TRBJ2-5): DSGVTQTPKHLITATGQRVTLRCSPRSGDLSVYWYQQSLDQGLQFLIQYYNGEERAKGNILERFSAQQFPDLHSELNLSSLELGDSALYFCASSAASRTGGEETQYFGPGTRLLVL.

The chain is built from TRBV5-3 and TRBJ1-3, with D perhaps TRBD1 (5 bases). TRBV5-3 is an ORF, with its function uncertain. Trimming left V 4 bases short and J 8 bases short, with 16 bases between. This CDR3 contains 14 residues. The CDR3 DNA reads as TGTGCCAGAAGCGACAGCAGGTTCGTAGACACCATATATTTT. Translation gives CARSDSRFVDTIYF.

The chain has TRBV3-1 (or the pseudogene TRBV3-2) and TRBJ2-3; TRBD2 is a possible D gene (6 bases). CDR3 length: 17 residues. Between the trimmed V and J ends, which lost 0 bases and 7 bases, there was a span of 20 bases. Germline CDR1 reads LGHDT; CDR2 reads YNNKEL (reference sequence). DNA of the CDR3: TGTGCCAGCAGCCAAGAGGGGCGGGGAGGCTCAGGCTATACGCAGTATTTT. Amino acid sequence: CASSQEGRGGSGYTQYF.

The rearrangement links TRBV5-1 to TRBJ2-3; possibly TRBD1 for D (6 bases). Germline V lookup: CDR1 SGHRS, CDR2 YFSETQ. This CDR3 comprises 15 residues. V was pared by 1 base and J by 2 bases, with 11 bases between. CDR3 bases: TGCGCCAGCAGCTTGAATGGACAGTTCACAGATACGCAGTATTTT. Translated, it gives CASSLNGQFTDTQYF.

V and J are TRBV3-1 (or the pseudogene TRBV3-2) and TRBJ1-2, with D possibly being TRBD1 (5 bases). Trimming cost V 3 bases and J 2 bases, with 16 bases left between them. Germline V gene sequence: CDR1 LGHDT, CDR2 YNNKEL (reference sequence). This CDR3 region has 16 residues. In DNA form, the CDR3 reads TGTGCCAGCAGCCACAATCTGTACAGGAGAAACTATGGCTACACCTTC. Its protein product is CASSHNLYRRNYGYTF.

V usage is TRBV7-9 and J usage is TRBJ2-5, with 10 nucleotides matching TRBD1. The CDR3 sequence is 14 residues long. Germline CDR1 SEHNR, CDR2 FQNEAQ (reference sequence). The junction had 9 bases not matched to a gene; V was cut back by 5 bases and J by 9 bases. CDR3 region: CASSVRQGAGSQYF. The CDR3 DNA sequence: TGTGCCAGCAGCGTCAGACAGGGGGCGGGGTCCCAGTACTTC.

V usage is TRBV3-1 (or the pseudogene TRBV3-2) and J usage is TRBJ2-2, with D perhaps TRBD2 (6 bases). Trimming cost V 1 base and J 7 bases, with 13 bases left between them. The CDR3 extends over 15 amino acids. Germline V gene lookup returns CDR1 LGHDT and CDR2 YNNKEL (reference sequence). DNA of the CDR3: TGTGCCAGCAGCCAAGTGGGACTGACGGGCGGGGAGCTGTTTTTT. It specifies CASSQVGLTGGELFF.

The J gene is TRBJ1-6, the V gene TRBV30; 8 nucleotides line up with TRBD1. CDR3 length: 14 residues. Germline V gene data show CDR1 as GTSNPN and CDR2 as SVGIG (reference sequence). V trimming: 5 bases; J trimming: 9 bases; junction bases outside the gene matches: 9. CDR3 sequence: CAWDPGQATSPLHF. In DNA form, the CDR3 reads TGTGCCTGGGATCCGGGACAGGCAACTTCACCCCTCCACTTT. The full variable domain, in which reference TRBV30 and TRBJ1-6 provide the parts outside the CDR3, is SQTIHQWPATLVQPVGSPLSLECTVEGTSNPNLYWYRQAAGRGLQLLFYSVGIGQISSEVPQNLSASRPQDRQFILSSKKLLLSDSGFYLCAWDPGQATSPLHFGNGTRLTVT.

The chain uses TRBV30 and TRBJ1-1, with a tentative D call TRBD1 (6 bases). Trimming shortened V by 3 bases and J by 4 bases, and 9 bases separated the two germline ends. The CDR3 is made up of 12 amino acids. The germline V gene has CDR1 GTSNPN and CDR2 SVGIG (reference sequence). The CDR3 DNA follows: TGTGCCTGGAGCCCACAGGGCACTGAAGCTTTCTTT. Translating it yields CAWSPQGTEAFF.

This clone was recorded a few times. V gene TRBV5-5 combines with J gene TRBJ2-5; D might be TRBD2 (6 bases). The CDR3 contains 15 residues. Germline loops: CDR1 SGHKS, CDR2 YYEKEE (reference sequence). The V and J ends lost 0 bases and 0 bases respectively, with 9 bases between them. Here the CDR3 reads CASSLVGGDQETQYF. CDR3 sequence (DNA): TGTGCCAGCAGCTTGGTCGGCGGGGACCAAGAGACCCAGTACTTC.

DNA of the CDR3: TGTGCCAGCAGCCAAGATAGGGAGGTAGGAGGCTACACCTTC. This translates into CASSQDREVGGYTF. This chain uses TRBV4-2 with TRBJ1-2; D remains ambiguous. CDR3 length equals 14 residues. Germline CDR1 reads LGHNA; CDR2 reads YNFKEQ. The V end was cut by 0 bases, the J end by 8 bases, with 13 bases between.

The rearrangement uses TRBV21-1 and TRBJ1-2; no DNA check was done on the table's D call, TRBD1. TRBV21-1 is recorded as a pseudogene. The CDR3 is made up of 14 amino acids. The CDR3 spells CASSTGQGNYGYTF. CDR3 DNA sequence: TGTGCCAGCAGCACTGGACAGGGGAACTATGGCTACACCTTC.

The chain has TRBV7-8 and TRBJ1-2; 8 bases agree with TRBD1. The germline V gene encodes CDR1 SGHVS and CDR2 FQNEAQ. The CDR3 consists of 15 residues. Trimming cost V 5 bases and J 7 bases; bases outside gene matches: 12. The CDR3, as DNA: TGTGCCAGCAGCCGCCGACAGGGGAGGGAGAGTGGCTACACCTTC. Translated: CASSRRQGRESGYTF.

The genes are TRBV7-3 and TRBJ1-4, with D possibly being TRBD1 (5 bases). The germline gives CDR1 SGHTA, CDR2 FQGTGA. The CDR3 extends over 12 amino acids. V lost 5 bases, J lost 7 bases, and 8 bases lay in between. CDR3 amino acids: CASSPDSEKLFF. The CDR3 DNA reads TGTGCCAGCAGCCCAGACAGTGAAAAACTGTTTTTT.